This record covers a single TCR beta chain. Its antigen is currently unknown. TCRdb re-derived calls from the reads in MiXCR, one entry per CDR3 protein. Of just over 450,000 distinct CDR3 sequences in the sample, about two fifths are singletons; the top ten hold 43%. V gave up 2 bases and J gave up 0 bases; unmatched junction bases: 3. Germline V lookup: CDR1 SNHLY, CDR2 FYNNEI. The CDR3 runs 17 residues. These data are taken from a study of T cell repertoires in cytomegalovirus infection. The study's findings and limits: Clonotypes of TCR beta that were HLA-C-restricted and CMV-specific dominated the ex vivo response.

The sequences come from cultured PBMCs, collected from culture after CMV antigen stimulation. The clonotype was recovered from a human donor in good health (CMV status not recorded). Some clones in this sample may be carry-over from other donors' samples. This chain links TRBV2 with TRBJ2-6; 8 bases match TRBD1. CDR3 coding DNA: TGTGCCAGCAGTGAATACAGGGGGACCTCTGGGGCCAACGTCCTGACTTTC. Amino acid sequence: CASSEYRGTSGANVLTF.